This T cell receptor (beta chain) originates from a study of T-cell memory formation after mild COVID-19. One entry per CDR3 protein results from TCRdb running MiXCR on the 5' RACE reads. The sample carries hundreds of thousands of distinct CDR3 sequences, about 17% recorded once. Trimming left V 5 bases short and J 1 base short, with 11 bases between. The CDR3 totals 14 residues. Germline CDR1 reads SEHNR; CDR2 reads FQNEAQ (reference sequence). The J gene is TRBJ1-2, the V gene TRBV7-9; D is unclear. The sample was PBMCs or a T cell subset sorted from them (not recorded which). This clonotype was sampled from a man aged 18 to 35 who had mild COVID-19 (a few samples of this study predate the infection). Cell type and time point are not known. The CDR3 is CASSPRRFNYGYTF. DNA of the CDR3: TGTGCCAGCAGCCCTCGGCGATTTAACTATGGCTACACCTTC.